The 2 T cell receptor beta chains below come from one sample, sequenced in a study of identical twins. MiXCR, applied by TCRdb to the 5' RACE reads, yields one record per CDR3 protein. The data contain about 520,000 distinct CDR3 sequences, roughly a fifth of them singletons. These same records also appear under a second study, on T cells expressing NK-cell markers.

The source material was CD4+ T cells sorted from blood. The receptors originated from a woman between 18 and 29 years old in good health.

This clonotype was observed a few times. The rearrangement links TRBV18 to TRBJ2-3; perhaps TRBD2 as D (5 bases). This CDR3 contains 16 residues. Trimming shortened V by 0 bases and J by 2 bases, and 12 bases separated the two germline ends. Germline V CDR1 and CDR2: KGHSH, LQKENI. CDR3 coding DNA: TGTGCCAGCTCACCACCGGGAGCCGGGGTCACAGATACGCAGTATTTT. Its protein product is CASSPPGAGVTDTQYF.

This clonotype was counted a few times. The V and J genes are TRBV5-6 and TRBJ2-3, with D hard to call. The CDR3 sequence is 11 residues long. The germline V and J ends were trimmed by 6 bases and 7 bases, with 9 bases remaining between them. Germline V lookup: CDR1 SGHDT, CDR2 YYEEEE. CDR3 residues: CASNTGNTQYF. CDR3 nucleotide sequence: TGTGCCAGCAATACCGGAAATACGCAGTATTTT.